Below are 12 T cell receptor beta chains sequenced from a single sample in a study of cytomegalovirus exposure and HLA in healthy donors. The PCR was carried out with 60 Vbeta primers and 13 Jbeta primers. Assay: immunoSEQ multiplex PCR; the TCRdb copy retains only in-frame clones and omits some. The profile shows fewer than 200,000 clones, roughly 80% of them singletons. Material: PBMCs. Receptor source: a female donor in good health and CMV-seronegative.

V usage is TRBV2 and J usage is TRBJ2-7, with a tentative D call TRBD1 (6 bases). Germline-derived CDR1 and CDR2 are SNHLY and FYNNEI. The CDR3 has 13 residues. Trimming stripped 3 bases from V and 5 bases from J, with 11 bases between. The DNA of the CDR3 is TGTGCCAGCAGTGACACAGGGATTCACGAGCAGTACTTC. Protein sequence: CASSDTGIHEQYF.

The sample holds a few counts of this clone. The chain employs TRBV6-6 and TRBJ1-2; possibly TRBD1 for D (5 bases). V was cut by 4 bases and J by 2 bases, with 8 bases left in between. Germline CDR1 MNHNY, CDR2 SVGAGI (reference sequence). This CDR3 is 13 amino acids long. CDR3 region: CASSLTVNYGYTF. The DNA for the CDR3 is TGTGCCAGCAGTTTGACAGTCAACTATGGCTACACCTTC.

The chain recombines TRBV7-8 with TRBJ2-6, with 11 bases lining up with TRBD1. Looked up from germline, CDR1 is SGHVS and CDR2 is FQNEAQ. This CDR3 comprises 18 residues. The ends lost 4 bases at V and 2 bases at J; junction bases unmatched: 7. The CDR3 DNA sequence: TGTGCCAGCAGCTGGAGGGACAGGGGGTTTACTGGGGCCAACGTCCTGACTTTC. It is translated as CASSWRDRGFTGANVLTF.

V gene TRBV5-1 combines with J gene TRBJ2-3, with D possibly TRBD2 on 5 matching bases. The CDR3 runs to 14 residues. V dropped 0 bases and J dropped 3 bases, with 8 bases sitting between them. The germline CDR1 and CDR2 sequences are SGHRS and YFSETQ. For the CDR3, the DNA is TGCGCCAGCAGCTTGGGGACTCGAACAGATACGCAGTATTTT. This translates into CASSLGTRTDTQYF.

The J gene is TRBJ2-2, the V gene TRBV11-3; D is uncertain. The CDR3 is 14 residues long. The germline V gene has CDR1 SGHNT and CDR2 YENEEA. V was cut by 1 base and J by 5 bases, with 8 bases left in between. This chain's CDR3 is CASSLARYTGELFF. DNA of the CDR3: TGTGCCAGCAGCTTAGCCCGTTATACCGGGGAGCTGTTTTTT.

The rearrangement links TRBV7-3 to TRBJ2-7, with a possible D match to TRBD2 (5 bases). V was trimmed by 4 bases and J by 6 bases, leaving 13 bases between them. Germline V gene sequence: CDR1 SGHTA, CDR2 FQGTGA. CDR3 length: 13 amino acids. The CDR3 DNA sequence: TGTGCCAGCAGCTACTCTCGGGGTAGCGAGCAGTACTTC. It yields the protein CASSYSRGSEQYF. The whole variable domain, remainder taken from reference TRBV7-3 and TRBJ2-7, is GAGVSQTPSNKVTEKGKYVELRCDPISGHTALYWYRQSLGQGPEFLIYFQGTGAADDSGLPNDRFFAVRPEGSVSTLKIQRTERGDSAVYLCASSYSRGSEQYFGPGTRLTVT.

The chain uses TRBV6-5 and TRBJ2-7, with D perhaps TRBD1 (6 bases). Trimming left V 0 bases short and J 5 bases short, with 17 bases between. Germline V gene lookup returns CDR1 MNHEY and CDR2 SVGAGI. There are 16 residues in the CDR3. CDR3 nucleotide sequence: TGTGCCAGCAGTTACTCCGTGGGGGCCCCCACCAACGAGCAGTACTTC. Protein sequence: CASSYSVGAPTNEQYF.

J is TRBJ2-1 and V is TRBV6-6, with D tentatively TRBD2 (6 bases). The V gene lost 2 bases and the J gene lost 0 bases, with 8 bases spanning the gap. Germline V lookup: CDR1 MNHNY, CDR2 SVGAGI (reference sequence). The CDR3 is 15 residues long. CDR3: CASSYGGTSYNEQFF. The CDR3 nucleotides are TGTGCCAGCAGTTACGGGGGGACCTCCTACAATGAGCAGTTCTTC.

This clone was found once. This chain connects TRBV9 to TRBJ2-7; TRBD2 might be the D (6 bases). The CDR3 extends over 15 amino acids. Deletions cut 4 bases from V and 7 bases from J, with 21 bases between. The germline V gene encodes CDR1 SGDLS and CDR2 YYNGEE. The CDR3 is CASSPGGATPGEQYF. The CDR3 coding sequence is TGTGCCAGCAGCCCTGGCGGGGCTACTCCGGGGGAGCAGTACTTC.

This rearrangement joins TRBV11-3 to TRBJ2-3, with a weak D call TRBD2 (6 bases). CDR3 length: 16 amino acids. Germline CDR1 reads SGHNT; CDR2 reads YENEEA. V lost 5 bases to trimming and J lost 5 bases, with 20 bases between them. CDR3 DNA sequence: TGTGCCAGCAGCCTCGAGTCAGCGGAGGGAGGAGATACGCAGTATTTT. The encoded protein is CASSLESAEGGDTQYF.

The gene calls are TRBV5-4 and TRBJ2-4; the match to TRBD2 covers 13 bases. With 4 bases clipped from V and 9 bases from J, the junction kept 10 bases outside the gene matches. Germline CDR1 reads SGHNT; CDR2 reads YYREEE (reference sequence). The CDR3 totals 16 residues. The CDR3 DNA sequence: TGTGCCAGCAGCAACCGACTAGCGGGGGGCCGAAGCATTCAGTACTTC. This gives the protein CASSNRLAGGRSIQYF.

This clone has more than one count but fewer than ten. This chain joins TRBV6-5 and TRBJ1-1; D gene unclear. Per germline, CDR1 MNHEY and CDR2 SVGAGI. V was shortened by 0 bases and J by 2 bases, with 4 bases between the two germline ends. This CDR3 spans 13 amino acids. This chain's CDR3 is CASSYSSNTEAFF. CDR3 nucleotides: TGTGCCAGCAGTTACTCTAGTAACACTGAAGCTTTCTTT.